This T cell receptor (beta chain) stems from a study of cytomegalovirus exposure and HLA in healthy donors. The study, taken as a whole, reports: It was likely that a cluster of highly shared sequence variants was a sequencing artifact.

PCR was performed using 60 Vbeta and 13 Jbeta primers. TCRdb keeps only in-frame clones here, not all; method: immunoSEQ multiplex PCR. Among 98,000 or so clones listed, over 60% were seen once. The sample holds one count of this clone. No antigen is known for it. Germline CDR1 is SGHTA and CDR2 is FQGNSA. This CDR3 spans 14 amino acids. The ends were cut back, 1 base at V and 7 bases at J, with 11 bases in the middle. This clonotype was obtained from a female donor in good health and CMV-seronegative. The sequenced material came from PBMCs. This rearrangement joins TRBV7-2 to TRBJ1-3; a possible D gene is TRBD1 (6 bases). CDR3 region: CASSLVTGSNTIYF. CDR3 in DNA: TGTGCCAGCAGCTTAGTTACAGGGAGCAACACCATATATTTT.